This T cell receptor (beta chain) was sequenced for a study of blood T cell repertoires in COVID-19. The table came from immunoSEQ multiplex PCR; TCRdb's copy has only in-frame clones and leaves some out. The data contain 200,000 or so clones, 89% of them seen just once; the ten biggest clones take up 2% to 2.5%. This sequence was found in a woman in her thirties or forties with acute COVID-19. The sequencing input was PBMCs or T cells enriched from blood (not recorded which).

CDR3 amino acids: CASSLGDGRVNSPLHF. The CDR3 DNA is TGTGCCAGCAGCTTGGGAGATGGCAGGGTAAATTCACCCCTCCACTTT. The chain combines TRBV5-5 with TRBJ1-6; D may be TRBD1 (5 bases). With 0 bases removed from V and 7 bases from J, the gap between germline ends came to 14 bases. The germline CDR1 and CDR2 sequences are SGHKS and YYEKEE (reference sequence). The CDR3 is 16 amino acids.